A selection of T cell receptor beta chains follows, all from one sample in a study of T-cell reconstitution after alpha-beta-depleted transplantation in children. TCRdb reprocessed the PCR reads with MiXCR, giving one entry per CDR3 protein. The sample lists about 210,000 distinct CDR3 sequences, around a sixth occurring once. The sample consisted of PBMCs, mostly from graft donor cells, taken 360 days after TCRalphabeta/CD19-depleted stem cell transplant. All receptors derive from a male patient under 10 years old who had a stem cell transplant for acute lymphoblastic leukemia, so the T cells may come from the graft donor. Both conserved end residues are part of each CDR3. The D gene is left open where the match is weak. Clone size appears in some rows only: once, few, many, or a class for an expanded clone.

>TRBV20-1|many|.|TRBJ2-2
CSARDRRGPNTGELFF
TGCAGTGCTAGAGATAGGAGGGGTCCGAACACCGGGGAGCTGTTTTTT
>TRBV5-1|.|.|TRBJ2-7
CASSMRIGSLSYEQYF
TGCGCCAGCAGCATGCGGATAGGGTCCCTCTCCTACGAGCAGTACTTC
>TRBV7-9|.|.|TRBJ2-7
CASSLGRVGNEQYF
TGTGCCAGCAGCTTAGGCAGGGTAGGCAACGAGCAGTACTTC
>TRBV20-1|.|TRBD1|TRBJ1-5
CSATRTGGRHSNQPQHF
TGCAGTGCTACTCGGACAGGGGGCCGGCATAGCAATCAGCCCCAGCATTTT
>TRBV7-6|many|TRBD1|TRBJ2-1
CASSVGGYEQFF
TGTGCCAGCAGCGTAGGGGGCTATGAGCAGTTCTTC
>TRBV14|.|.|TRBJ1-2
CASSQDPEFYGYTF
TGTGCCAGCAGCCAAGATCCGGAATTCTATGGCTACACCTTC
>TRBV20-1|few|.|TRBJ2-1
CSARDNPYNEQFF
TGCAGTGCTAGAGATAACCCTTACAATGAGCAGTTCTTC
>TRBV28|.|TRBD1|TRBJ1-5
CASSPRTGFQPQHF
TGTGCCAGCAGTCCCAGGACAGGGTTTCAGCCCCAGCATTTT
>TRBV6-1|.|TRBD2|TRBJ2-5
CASSEWRGGPETQYF
TGTGCCAGCAGTGAATGGCGGGGGGGGCCAGAGACCCAGTACTTC
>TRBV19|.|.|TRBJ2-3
CASKRGGSTDTQYF
TGTGCCAGTAAGCGCGGAGGGAGCACAGATACGCAGTATTTT
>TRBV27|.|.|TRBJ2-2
CASISGGGELFF
TGTGCCAGCATTTCGGGTGGCGGGGAGCTGTTTTTT
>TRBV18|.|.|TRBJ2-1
CASSPLSEQFF
TGTGCCAGCTCACCACTCTCTGAGCAGTTCTTC
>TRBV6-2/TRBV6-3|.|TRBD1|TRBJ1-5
CASSYSDREDQPQHF
TGTGCCAGCAGTTACTCGGACAGGGAAGATCAGCCCCAGCATTTT
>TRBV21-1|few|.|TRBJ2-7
CASSPRLAGDPLDF
TGTGCCAGCAGCCCCCGACTAGCGGGAGACCCGCTTGACTTC
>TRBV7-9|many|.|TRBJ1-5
CARRANSNQPQHF
TGTGCCCGACGGGCCAACAGCAATCAGCCCCAGCATTTT
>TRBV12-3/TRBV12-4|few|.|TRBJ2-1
CASSTTQGRNEQFF
TGTGCCAGCAGTACAACCCAGGGGCGCAATGAGCAGTTCTTC
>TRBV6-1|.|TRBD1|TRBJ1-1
CASSDRGGTEAFF
TGTGCCAGCAGTGACAGGGGGGGGACTGAAGCTTTCTTT
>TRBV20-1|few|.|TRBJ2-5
CSARAGGFQETQYF
TGCAGTGCTAGAGCAGGGGGGTTCCAAGAGACCCAGTACTTC
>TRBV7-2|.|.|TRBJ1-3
CASSFLDRPNTIYF
TGTGCCAGCAGCTTCCTTGACAGGCCAAACACCATATATTTT
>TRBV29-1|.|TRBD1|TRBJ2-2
CSVVTGDTGELFF
TGCAGCGTTGTGACAGGGGACACCGGGGAGCTGTTTTTT
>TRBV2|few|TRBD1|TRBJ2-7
CASSGLGQGESQYF
TGTGCCAGCAGTGGATTGGGACAGGGGGAATCGCAGTACTTC
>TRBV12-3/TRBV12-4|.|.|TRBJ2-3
CASSFLRGSTDTQYF
TGTGCCAGCAGTTTTTTGAGGGGGAGCACAGATACGCAGTATTTT
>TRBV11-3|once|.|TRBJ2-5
CASSGLAIEETQYF
TGTGCCAGCAGCGGATTAGCGATCGAGGAGACCCAGTACTTC
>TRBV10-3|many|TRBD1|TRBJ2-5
CAISARSQGVAETQYF
TGTGCCATCAGTGCCAGATCTCAGGGGGTGGCAGAGACCCAGTACTTC
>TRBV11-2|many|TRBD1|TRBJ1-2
CASSTWTGGLNYGYTF
TGTGCCAGCAGCACCTGGACAGGGGGCTTGAACTATGGCTACACCTTC
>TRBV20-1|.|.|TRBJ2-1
CSARDRANGGTSYNEQFF
TGCAGTGCTAGAGATCGTGCCAATGGGGGGACCTCCTACAATGAGCAGTTCTTC
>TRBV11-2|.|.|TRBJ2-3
CASSLGSAPRVDTQYF
TGTGCCAGCAGCTTAGGATCGGCCCCTAGGGTAGATACGCAGTATTTT
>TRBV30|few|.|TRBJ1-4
CAWSGQEKLFF
TGTGCCTGGAGTGGTCAGGAAAAACTGTTTTTT
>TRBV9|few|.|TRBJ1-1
CASSPLSWGYTEAFF
TGTGCCAGCAGCCCTCTAAGTTGGGGGTATACTGAAGCTTTCTTT
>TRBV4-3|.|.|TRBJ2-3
CASSQESTSSTDTQYF
TGCGCCAGCAGCCAAGAGAGTACTTCAAGCACAGATACGCAGTATTTT
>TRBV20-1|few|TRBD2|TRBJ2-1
CSARAGGLYNEQFF
TGCAGTGCTAGGGCGGGAGGATTGTACAATGAGCAGTTCTTC
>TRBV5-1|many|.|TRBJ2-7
CASSVREGGEQYF
TGCGCCAGCAGCGTCAGGGAGGGGGGAGAGCAGTACTTC
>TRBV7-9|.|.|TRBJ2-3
CASSYVSDTQYF
TGTGCCAGCAGCTACGTCTCAGATACGCAGTATTTT
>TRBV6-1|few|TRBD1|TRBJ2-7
CASRTSTGTGGAPEYF
TGTGCCAGCAGAACCTCCACAGGGACAGGGGGCGCCCCGGAGTACTTC
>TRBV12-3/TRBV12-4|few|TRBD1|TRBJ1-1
CASRPQTGVQTEAFF
TGTGCCAGCAGACCGCAGACAGGGGTACAGACTGAAGCTTTCTTT
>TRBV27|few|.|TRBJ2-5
CASSLRGVPGRTQYF
TGTGCCAGCAGTTTACGGGGAGTGCCCGGGAGGACCCAGTACTTC
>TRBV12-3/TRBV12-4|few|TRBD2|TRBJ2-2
CASYTSAPNTGELFF
TGTGCCAGTTATACTAGCGCGCCGAACACCGGGGAGCTGTTTTTT
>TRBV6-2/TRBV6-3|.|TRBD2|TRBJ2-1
CASSYSSLLAGGLNSYNEQFF
TGTGCCAGCAGTTACTCGAGTCTGCTAGCGGGGGGACTCAACTCTTACAATGAGCAGTTCTTC
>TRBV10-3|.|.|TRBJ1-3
CAISDPQGPSSGNTIYF
TGTGCCATCAGCGATCCCCAGGGTCCATCCTCTGGAAACACCATATATTTT
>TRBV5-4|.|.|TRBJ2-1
CASRQGTPGAHEQFF
TGTGCCAGCAGGCAAGGGACTCCCGGAGCCCATGAGCAGTTCTTC
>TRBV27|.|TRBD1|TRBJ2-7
CASSLFRGLEQYF
TGTGCCAGCAGTTTATTTAGGGGGCTCGAGCAGTACTTC
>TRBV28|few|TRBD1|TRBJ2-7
CASSFAGTGLYEQYF
TGTGCCAGCAGTTTCGCGGGGACAGGGTTGTACGAGCAGTACTTC
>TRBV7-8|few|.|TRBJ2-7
CASSPDRALSYEQYF
TGTGCCAGCAGCCCGGACAGAGCTCTTTCCTACGAGCAGTACTTC
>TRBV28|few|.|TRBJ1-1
CVVGSFGMNTEAFF
TGTGTAGTGGGCTCATTCGGGATGAACACTGAAGCTTTCTTT
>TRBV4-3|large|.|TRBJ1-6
CASSQDIGDSEPLHF
TGCGCCAGCAGCCAAGATATCGGGGACTCGGAACCCCTCCACTTT
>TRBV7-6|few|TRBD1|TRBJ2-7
CASSGDSSYEQYF
TGTGCCAGCAGCGGGGACAGTTCCTACGAGCAGTACTTC